This T cell receptor (beta chain) was documented in a study of blood T cell repertoires in COVID-19. Whole-study context: Italy, Spain and the United States were the sources of the convalescent and acute COVID-19 samples.

From germline, CDR1 is SQVTM and CDR2 ANQGSEA. CDR3 length equals 10 residues. With 6 bases removed from V and 3 bases from J, the gap between germline ends came to 4 bases. Source study methods: Amplified reference gene primers provided the basis for estimating nucleated cell counts. Method: immunoSEQ multiplex PCR; TCRdb's copy keeps in-frame clones and lacks some. V, J and clone size derive from that table, while D and trimming were established from the DNA sequence. The table shows over 50,000 clones, with around 86% occurring only once. This clone was seen more than once but under ten times. The sequencing sample was made of peripheral blood. The sequence came from a man older than 75 with acute or convalescent COVID-19. The genes are TRBV29-1 and TRBJ2-3; D not resolved. The DNA for the CDR3 is TGCAGCGTCCGGACAGATACGCAGTATTTT. Translating gives CSVRTDTQYF.